The following is a T cell receptor (beta chain) sequence with its context. This sample stems from a study of OX40 agonist ivuxolimab in advanced cancers. Trimming left V 5 bases short and J 4 bases short, with 9 bases between. The CDR3 runs to 13 residues. The germline gives CDR1 MDHEN, CDR2 SYDVKM. Sequenced by immunoSEQ multiplex PCR; TCRdb stores in-frame clones only, minus some. The table records under 80,000 clones, approximately 90% of them present only once. J is TRBJ2-1 and V is TRBV28; unclear D gene. Sequencing was performed on CD4+ or CD8+ T cells sorted from blood, taken in a trial of the OX40 agonist ivuxolimab. The receptor's source is an adult with an advanced solid tumor such as melanoma, head and neck, liver or kidney cancer. CDR3 DNA: TGTGCCAGCAGTACAACTACTTACAATGAGCAGTTCTTC. Its protein is CASSTTTYNEQFF.